This TCR beta chain is from a study of spatial heterogeneity in lung cancer. Time point defined: sample taken at primary tumor resection. Frozen PBMC, nontumor lung or tumor provided whole RNA, which was sequenced unsorted. This clonotype was detected only a few times. The V segment lost 6 bases and the J segment 11 bases; nucleotides outside the gene matches: 10. The CDR3 has 13 residues. Unique molecular identifiers tagged every individual TCR cDNA molecule. From the 5' RACE reads, TCRdb called clonotypes with MiXCR, one entry per CDR3 protein. The sample lists 90,000 to 95,000 distinct CDR3 sequences, approximately 12% seen once, with roughly two fifths in the top ten.

The sequence was obtained from a male donor with early-stage non-small cell lung cancer. This chain connects TRBV12-3 or TRBV12-4 to TRBJ1-1; 9 positions match TRBD1. The sequencing used PBMCs, collected at surgery. The CDR3 spells CASRSGTGIRAFF. Written as DNA, the CDR3 is TGTGCCAGCAGGTCCGGGACAGGGATTCGGGCTTTCTTT.